The clone carrying this T cell receptor beta chain has only a few counts. What it binds is not known. V lost 4 bases and J lost 3, with 17 bases in between. Germline values: CDR1 LGHDT, CDR2 YNNKEL (reference sequence). This CDR3 contains 16 residues. This sample was taken from a study of blood T cells in healthy people across ages. Regarding the study as a whole: In long-lived donors, naive CD4+ cell counts and diversity exceeded those of aged donors.

Primers used in a second PCR of roughly 7 to 12 cycles were a sample-barcoded 5' primer and a J-beta primer mix. TCRdb called the 5' RACE reads again in MiXCR, with one record for every CDR3 protein. This table has about 680,000 distinct CDR3 sequences, around half appearing once. Sequenced sample: blood. The rearrangement uses TRBV3-1 and TRBJ2-3; possibly TRBD2 for D (5 bases). The sequence derives from a woman in her sixties in good health. The CDR3 sequence is CASSPPRQLGTDTQYF. For the CDR3, the DNA is TGTGCCAGCAGCCCCCCCCGCCAACTAGGTACAGATACGCAGTATTTT.